These 4 T cell receptor beta chains were all obtained from the same sample, sequenced in a study of blood T cell repertoires in COVID-19. Assay used: immunoSEQ multiplex PCR; TCRdb lists only in-frame clones, some missing. This table holds about 210,000 clones, approximately 87% found once. Sequences were obtained from peripheral blood. The receptors come from a woman between 65 and 79 years old with acute or convalescent COVID-19.

The table lists this clone with a few counts. The gene calls are TRBV2 and TRBJ1-2; TRBD1 matches at 10 bases. Germline V gene sequence: CDR1 SNHLY, CDR2 FYNNEI. V lost 6 bases to trimming and J lost 8 bases; unmatched junction nucleotides: 6. This CDR3 has 13 residues. CDR3 amino acids: CASRRQGALGYTF. The DNA for the CDR3 is TGTGCCAGCAGAAGACAGGGGGCGCTAGGCTACACCTTC.

The V gene is TRBV6-6, the J gene TRBJ1-2; no clear D. The germline V gene encodes CDR1 MNHNY and CDR2 SVGAGI (reference sequence). V shed 0 bases and J shed 6 bases, with 11 bases lying between them. The CDR3 loop spans 14 amino acids. CDR3 amino acids: CASSYSMLEDGYTF. In nucleotides, the CDR3 is TGTGCCAGCAGTTACTCGATGTTGGAGGATGGCTACACCTTC.

This chain uses TRBV13 with TRBJ2-7; the match to TRBD2 covers 7 bases. This CDR3 has 14 residues. The V gene end was trimmed by 5 bases and the J gene end by 1 base; junction bases not matched to a gene: 5. Germline loops: CDR1 PRHDT, CDR2 FYEKMQ (reference sequence). The CDR3 reads CASSLRDYSYEQYF. CDR3 coding DNA: TGTGCCAGCAGCCTCCGGGACTATTCCTACGAGCAGTACTTC.

The gene calls are TRBV9 and TRBJ1-1, with D unclear. V was pared by 2 bases and J by 5 bases, with 10 bases between. Germline lookup yields CDR1 SGDLS and CDR2 YYNGEE. This CDR3 is built from 13 residues. CDR3: CASSVKTGTEAFF. CDR3 sequence (DNA): TGTGCCAGCAGCGTGAAAACGGGGACTGAAGCTTTCTTT.